These 5 T cell receptor beta chains originate from one sample sequenced in a study of T-cell memory formation after mild COVID-19. TCRdb independently ran MiXCR on the 5' RACE reads; one entry per CDR3 protein. The sample lists 350,000 to 500,000 distinct CDR3 sequences, 15% to 20% occurring once. The source material was PBMCs or a T cell subset sorted from them (not recorded which). These receptors were taken from an adult woman who had mild COVID-19 (a few samples of this study predate the infection). Cell type and time point are not known.

This clonotype was seen a few times. The chain combines TRBV5-1 with TRBJ1-2; D ambiguous. Trimming pared 2 bases from V and 1 base from J, leaving 12 bases between. The CDR3 runs to 15 residues. Germline V gene lookup returns CDR1 SGHRS and CDR2 YFSETQ. The CDR3 bases are TGCGCCAGCAGCTTATTGGGTGGTGATAACTATGGCTACACCTTC. Its translation: CASSLLGGDNYGYTF.

The chain employs TRBV6-2 or TRBV6-3 and TRBJ1-1; 9 bases map to TRBD1. The CDR3 has 18 amino acids. J was trimmed by 1 base and V by 2 bases; bases with no gene match: 11. Germline lookup yields CDR1 MNHEY and CDR2 SVGEGT. CDR3 coding DNA: TGTGCCAGCAGTTACAGTAACAGGGGGCAATCAGAGAACACTGAAGCTTTCTTT. It translates to CASSYSNRGQSENTEAFF.

The chain joins TRBV6-5 to TRBJ2-7; 9 nucleotides agree with TRBD2. The V segment lost 7 bases and the J segment 0 bases; nucleotides outside the gene matches: 4. Germline assignment: CDR1 MNHEY and CDR2 SVGAGI. CDR3 length: 14 amino acids. CDR3 DNA: TGTGCCAGCAAGGGGACTAGCACCTCCTACGAGCAGTACTTC. It encodes CASKGTSTSYEQYF.

This clonotype was counted between two and nine times. The CDR3: CASSFGGGGQETQYF. As DNA, the CDR3 is TGTGCCAGCAGCTTCGGTGGAGGGGGGCAAGAGACCCAGTACTTC. V gene TRBV3-1 combines with J gene TRBJ2-5; either TRBD1 or TRBD2 may fit D (6 bases each). The CDR3 loop spans 15 amino acids. Trimming removed 5 bases from V and 2 bases from J, with 15 bases in between. Per germline, CDR1 LGHDT and CDR2 YNNKEL (reference sequence).

This clonotype was detected ten times or more. V and J are TRBV4-1 and TRBJ2-2; D not certain. V lost 6 bases to trimming and J lost 1 base, with 3 bases between them. Germline CDR1 MGHRA, CDR2 YSYEKL. The length of the CDR3 is 12 residues. The CDR3 bases are TGCGCCAGCAGGGGGAACACCGGGGAGCTGTTTTTT. It is translated as CASRGNTGELFF.